A single sample gave rise to the 14 T cell receptor beta chains below, sequenced in a study of radiotherapy plus CTLA-4 blockade in lung cancer. The repertoire was sequenced with immunoSEQ multiplex PCR; TCRdb's copy has only in-frame clones and lacks some. Of about 66,000 clones listed, around 81% are singletons. The source material was peripheral blood, sampled from a patient treated with radiotherapy plus ipilimumab. These receptors came from a human donor with non-small cell lung cancer who had a partial response to radiotherapy plus ipilimumab.

The chain is built from TRBV2 and TRBJ2-2, with a weak D call TRBD1 (6 bases). Germline CDR1 and CDR2: SNHLY and FYNNEI. There are 12 residues in the CDR3. Trimming pared 11 bases from V and 6 bases from J, leaving 13 bases between. CDR3 in amino acids: CAWGPVPGELFF. The CDR3, as DNA: TGTGCCTGGGGGCCTGTACCCGGGGAGCTGTTTTTT.

This clone has more than one count but fewer than ten. The chain joins TRBV7-8 to TRBJ1-1; 8 nucleotides agree with TRBD1. CDR3 length: 13 amino acids. The germline V gene encodes CDR1 SGHVS and CDR2 FQNEAQ. With V trimmed by 3 bases and J by 6 bases, 3 bases remained unmatched. DNA for the CDR3: TGTGCCAGCAGCTTGGGACAGGACCCTGAAGCTTTCTTT. Translating gives CASSLGQDPEAFF.

The chain carries TRBV7-2 and TRBJ2-2; D perhaps matches TRBD2 (7 bases). This CDR3 is 16 amino acids long. CDR1 is SGHTA, CDR2 FQGNSA, per germline. The ends were cut back, 7 bases at V and 4 bases at J, with 19 bases in the middle. This CDR3 reads CASTFRGGGLTGELFF. The CDR3 coding sequence is TGTGCCAGCACCTTTAGAGGGGGGGGACTCACCGGGGAGCTGTTTTTT.

The chain uses TRBV5-6 and TRBJ2-1; 9 bases fit TRBD1. Germline loops: CDR1 SGHDT, CDR2 YYEEEE. This CDR3 is built from 15 residues. With V trimmed by 2 bases and J by 4 bases, 4 bases remained unmatched. CDR3 sequence (DNA): TGTGCCAGCAGCTTAGACAGGGGGAATTACAATGAGCAGTTCTTC. Amino acid sequence: CASSLDRGNYNEQFF.

The chain joins TRBV19 to TRBJ2-6, with D perhaps TRBD1 (6 bases). V was shortened by 1 base and J by 0 bases, with 10 bases between the two germline ends. The germline V gene has CDR1 LNHDA and CDR2 SQIVND (reference sequence). The length of the CDR3 is 17 residues. The CDR3 nucleotides read TGTGCCAGTAGTATAGGGACAGCCCCCTCTGGGGCCAACGTCCTGACTTTC. This sequence encodes CASSIGTAPSGANVLTF.

V usage is TRBV10-1 and J usage is TRBJ2-2; TRBD1 aligns across 9 bases. Trimming took 2 bases from V and 6 from J; bases not matched to a gene: 7. CDR1 is WNHNN, CDR2 SYGVQD, per germline (reference sequence). The CDR3 is made up of 16 amino acids. The CDR3 DNA sequence: TGCGCCAGCAGTGAGGCGGGACAGGGCGGCGCCGGGGAGCTGTTTTTT. Its protein is CASSEAGQGGAGELFF.

In its sample, this clone was seen once. This chain connects TRBV28 to TRBJ1-2; tentative D call: TRBD1 (5 bases). V lost 2 bases and J lost 7, with 5 bases in between. CDR1 is MDHEN and CDR2 is SYDVKM in the germline V gene. The CDR3 is 11 residues long. Written as DNA, the CDR3 is TGTGCCAGCAGTTTACAGGGTGGCTACACCTTC. This codes for CASSLQGGYTF.

The gene calls are TRBV6-1 and TRBJ1-2, with 9 bases aligning to TRBD1. Germline CDR1 and CDR2: MNHNS and SASEGT. Trimming removed 2 bases from V and 4 bases from J; junction bases left unmatched: 8. The length of the CDR3 is 16 residues. The CDR3 DNA sequence: TGTGCCAGCAGTGAAACCGGGACAGGGAGGATCTATGGCTACACCTTC. It encodes CASSETGTGRIYGYTF.

The CDR3 sequence: CASSSDTYGYTF. The CDR3 nucleotides read TGTGCCAGCAGCTCGGACACTTATGGCTACACCTTC. V gene TRBV7-9 combines with J gene TRBJ1-2, with D perhaps matching TRBD1 (5 bases). This CDR3 comprises 12 residues. V dropped 4 bases and J dropped 5 bases, with 8 bases sitting between them. Germline V lookup: CDR1 SEHNR, CDR2 FQNEAQ (reference sequence).

This clone showed up just once. The chain links TRBV29-1 to TRBJ1-1, with 7 nucleotides matching TRBD1. V lost 7 bases, J lost 2 bases, and 7 bases stayed unmatched. This CDR3 comprises 13 residues. CDR1 is SQVTM and CDR2 is ANQGSEA in the germline V gene. Here the CDR3 reads CSGLQGINTEAFF. CDR3 nucleotide sequence: TGCAGCGGCCTACAGGGGATTAACACTGAAGCTTTCTTT.

The V gene is TRBV6-5, the J gene TRBJ1-2, with D uncertain. The CDR3 spans 14 residues. V was cut by 6 bases and J by 0 bases, with 11 bases left in between. Germline CDR1 reads MNHEY; CDR2 reads SVGAGI. For the CDR3, the DNA is TGTGCCAGCAGCCCCGGGTCCGCTAACTATGGCTACACCTTC. Protein product: CASSPGSANYGYTF.

A few counts support this clone. The chain joins TRBV29-1 to TRBJ2-5; D is perhaps TRBD1 (6 bases). Germline lookup yields CDR1 SQVTM and CDR2 ANQGSEA. The CDR3 spans 13 residues. V lost 7 bases and J lost 2, with 14 bases in between. The CDR3 is CSAQGTLQETQYF. The CDR3 nucleotides are TGCAGCGCCCAGGGGACCCTGCAAGAGACCCAGTACTTC.

CDR3 sequence reads: CASSKTSGPSYEQYF. The DNA for the CDR3 is TGTGCCAGTAGTAAAACTAGCGGGCCTTCCTACGAGCAGTACTTC. This chain uses TRBV19 with TRBJ2-7, with 9 bases aligning to TRBD2. The CDR3 extends over 15 amino acids. CDR1 is LNHDA, CDR2 SQIVND, per germline (reference sequence). The V gene end was trimmed by 4 bases and the J gene end by 1 base; junction bases not matched to a gene: 5.

This clone appeared a few times. The CDR3 loop reads CASSVETGGIGEQYF. As DNA, the CDR3 is TGTGCCAGCAGCGTAGAGACAGGGGGCATTGGCGAGCAGTACTTC. V and J are TRBV9 and TRBJ2-5; 10 nucleotides align to TRBD1. The J call may be faulty, since TRBJ2-7 better matches the DNA end. The germline gives CDR1 SGDLS, CDR2 YYNGEE. The CDR3 has 15 amino acids.